Each of the 5 T cell receptor beta chains below was sequenced from the same sample in a study of cytomegalovirus exposure and HLA in healthy donors. Clones were sequenced by immunoSEQ multiplex PCR, and TCRdb holds only the in-frame ones, with some missing. The sample shows 100,000 to 150,000 clones, 89% of them seen only once. Source material: PBMCs. The receptors derive from a woman between 18 and 29 years old in good health and CMV-seronegative.

The DNA for the CDR3 is TGCGCCAGCAGTGAGGTCCTAAACATTCAGTACTTC. As protein: CASSEVLNIQYF. The chain uses TRBV10-2 and TRBJ2-4; no clear D gene. This CDR3 comprises 12 residues. Germline CDR1 reads WSHSY; CDR2 reads SAAADI. V lost 2 bases and J lost 6, with 5 bases in between.

The chain carries TRBV2 and TRBJ2-5, with a weak D call TRBD2 (6 bases). CDR3 length equals 16 residues. Germline V CDR1 and CDR2: SNHLY, FYNNEI. Trimming cost V 4 bases and J 5 bases, with 20 bases left between them. CDR3 DNA sequence: TGTGCCAGCAGTGGGGCGGGTCGGGCGGCGGGGGAGACCCAGTACTTC. This gives the protein CASSGAGRAAGETQYF.

In nucleotides, the CDR3 is TGTGCCAGTAGTATGGGGGGAAGGTATGGCTACACCTTC. Encoded protein: CASSMGGRYGYTF. The rearrangement uses TRBV19 and TRBJ1-2; TRBD1 might be the D (5 bases). V lost 3 bases, J lost 5 bases, and 10 bases lay in between. The CDR3 has 13 residues. Germline V gene data show CDR1 as LNHDA and CDR2 as SQIVND (reference sequence).

The chain carries TRBV19 and TRBJ2-5; TRBD2 matches at 12 bases. CDR3 length equals 13 residues. Trimming cost V 2 bases and J 10 bases; bases outside gene matches: 2. In germline, CDR1 is LNHDA, CDR2 SQIVND (reference sequence). CDR3 amino acids: CASSILLAGGQYF. CDR3 in DNA: TGTGCCAGTAGTATATTACTAGCGGGAGGCCAGTACTTC. Variable domain in full (rest from reference TRBV19 and TRBJ2-5): DGGITQSPKYLFRKEGQNVTLSCEQNLNHDAMYWYRQDPGQGLRLIYYSQIVNDFQKGDIAEGYSVSREKKESFPLTVTSAQKNPTAFYLCASSILLAGGQYFGPGTRLLVL.

The rearrangement uses TRBV5-1 and TRBJ2-3, with TRBD1 identical over 10 bases. The CDR3 totals 16 residues. The germline gives CDR1 SGHRS, CDR2 YFSETQ. The J segment lost 4 bases and the V segment lost 4 bases, leaving 9 bases of the junction unmatched. CDR3 in DNA: TGCGCCAGCAGCACTGGACAGGGGGGATTTGCAGATACGCAGTATTTT. The encoded protein is CASSTGQGGFADTQYF.